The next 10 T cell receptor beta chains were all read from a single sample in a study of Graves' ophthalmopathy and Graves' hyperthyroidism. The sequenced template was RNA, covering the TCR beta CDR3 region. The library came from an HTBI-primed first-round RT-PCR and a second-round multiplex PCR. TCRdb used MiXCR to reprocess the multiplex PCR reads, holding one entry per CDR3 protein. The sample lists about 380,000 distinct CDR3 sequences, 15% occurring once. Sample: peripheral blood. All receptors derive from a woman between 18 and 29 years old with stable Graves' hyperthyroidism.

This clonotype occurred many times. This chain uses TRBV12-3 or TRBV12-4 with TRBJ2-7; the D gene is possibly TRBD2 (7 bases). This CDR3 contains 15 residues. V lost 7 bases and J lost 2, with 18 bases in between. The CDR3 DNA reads TGTGCCAGCACCCTAGGGGCGGGGGCCACCTACGAGCAGTACTTC. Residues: CASTLGAGATYEQYF.

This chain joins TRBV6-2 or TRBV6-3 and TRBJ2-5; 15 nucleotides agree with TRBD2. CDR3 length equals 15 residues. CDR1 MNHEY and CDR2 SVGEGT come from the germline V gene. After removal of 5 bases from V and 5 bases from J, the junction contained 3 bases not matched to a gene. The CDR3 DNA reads TGTGCCAGCAGTGAAGGGACTAGCGGGAGGGAGACCCAGTACTTC. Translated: CASSEGTSGRETQYF.

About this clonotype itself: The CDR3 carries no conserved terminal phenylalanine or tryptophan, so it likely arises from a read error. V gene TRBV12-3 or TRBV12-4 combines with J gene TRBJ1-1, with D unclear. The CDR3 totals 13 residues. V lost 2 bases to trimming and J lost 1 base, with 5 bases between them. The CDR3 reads CASSLLANTEAFS. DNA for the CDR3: TGTGCCAGCAGTTTATTGGCGAACACTGAAGCTTTCTCT.

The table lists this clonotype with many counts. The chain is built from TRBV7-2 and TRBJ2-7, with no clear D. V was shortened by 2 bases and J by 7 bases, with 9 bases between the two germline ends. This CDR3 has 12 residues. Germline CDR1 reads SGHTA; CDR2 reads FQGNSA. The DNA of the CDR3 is TGTGCCAGCAGCTTAATCGTGGGAGAGCAGTACTTC. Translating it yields CASSLIVGEQYF.

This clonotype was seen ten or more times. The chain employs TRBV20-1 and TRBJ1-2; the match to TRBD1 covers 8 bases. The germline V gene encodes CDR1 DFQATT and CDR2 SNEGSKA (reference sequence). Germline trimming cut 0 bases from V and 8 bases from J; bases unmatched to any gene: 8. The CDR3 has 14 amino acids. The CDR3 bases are TGCAGTGCTAGAGACGGGACAGGTGTCTTGGGCTACACCTTC. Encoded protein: CSARDGTGVLGYTF.

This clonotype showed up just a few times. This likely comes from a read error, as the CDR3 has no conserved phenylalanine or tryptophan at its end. The CDR3 nucleotides read TGCAGTGCTAGAGAGCTAGCGGGGGGGCTCGGGGCCCAGTACTAC. Protein: CSARELAGGLGAQYY. The chain couples TRBV20-1 to TRBJ2-5; 12 bases align to TRBD2. V was clipped by 0 bases and J by 9 bases; unmatched bases: 8. Germline V gene sequence: CDR1 DFQATT, CDR2 SNEGSKA (reference sequence). This CDR3 comprises 15 residues.

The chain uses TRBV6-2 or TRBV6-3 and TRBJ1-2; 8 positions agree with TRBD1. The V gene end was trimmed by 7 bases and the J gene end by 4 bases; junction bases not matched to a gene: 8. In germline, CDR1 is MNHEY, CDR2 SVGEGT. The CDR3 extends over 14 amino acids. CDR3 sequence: CASKSGQGIYGYTF. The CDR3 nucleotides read TGTGCCAGCAAATCCGGACAGGGCATCTATGGCTACACCTTC.

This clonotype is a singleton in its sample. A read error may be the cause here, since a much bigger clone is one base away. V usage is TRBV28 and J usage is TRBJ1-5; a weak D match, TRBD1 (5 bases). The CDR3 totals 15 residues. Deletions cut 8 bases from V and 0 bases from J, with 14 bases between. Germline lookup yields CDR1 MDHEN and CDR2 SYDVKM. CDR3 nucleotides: TGTGCCAGCGGGGACGGGATCCATAGCAATCAGCCCCAGCATTTT. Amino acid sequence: CASGDGIHSNQPQHF.

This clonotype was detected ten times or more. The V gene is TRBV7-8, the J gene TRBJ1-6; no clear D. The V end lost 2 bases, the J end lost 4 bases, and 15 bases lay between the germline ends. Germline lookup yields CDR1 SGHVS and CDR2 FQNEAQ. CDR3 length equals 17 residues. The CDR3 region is CASSLNGRATYNSPLHF. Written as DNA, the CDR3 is TGTGCCAGCAGCTTAAACGGGAGGGCGACTTATAATTCACCCCTCCACTTT.

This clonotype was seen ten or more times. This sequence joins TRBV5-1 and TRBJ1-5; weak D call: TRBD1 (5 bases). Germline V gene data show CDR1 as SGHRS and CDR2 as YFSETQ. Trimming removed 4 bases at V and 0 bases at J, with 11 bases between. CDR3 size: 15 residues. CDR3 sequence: CASSLQGTSNQPQHF. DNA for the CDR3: TGCGCCAGCAGCCTACAAGGGACTAGCAATCAGCCCCAGCATTTT.